The 28 T cell receptor beta chains below all came from one sample that was sequenced in a study of T-cell reconstitution after alpha-beta-depleted transplantation in children. Unique molecular identifiers were used in preparing the TCRbeta library. TCRdb fed the PCR reads into MiXCR, producing one record per CDR3 protein. The data hold 300,000 or so distinct CDR3 sequences, with more than 8% observed a single time. Sequenced here: PBMCs from the stem cell graft donor, sampled from the stem cell graft. These receptors were obtained from a human donor who donated a stem cell graft to a child with SCID.

Only a few counts were recorded for this clonotype. V is TRBV12-3 or TRBV12-4 and J is TRBJ1-2; 8 bases align to TRBD1. The CDR3 consists of 13 residues. The V segment lost 6 bases and the J segment 4 bases; nucleotides outside the gene matches: 4. The CDR3 sequence is CASSPTGGYGYTF. The CDR3 DNA follows: TGTGCCAGCAGCCCAACAGGGGGCTATGGCTACACCTTC.

This clonotype was detected ten times or more. V and J are TRBV12-3 or TRBV12-4 and TRBJ2-2; 7 bases match TRBD1. The V gene end was trimmed by 6 bases and the J gene end by 2 bases; junction bases not matched to a gene: 6. The CDR3 runs 15 residues. CDR3 DNA: TGTGCCAGCAGACAGACAGGGTTCAACACCGGGGAGCTGTTTTTT. Amino acids: CASRQTGFNTGELFF.

The chain employs TRBV12-3 or TRBV12-4 and TRBJ1-5; perhaps TRBD1 as D (6 bases). Trimming left V 6 bases short and J 7 bases short, with 13 bases between. This CDR3 is built from 13 residues. The CDR3 DNA reads TGTGCCAGCAGCTCGAACGGGGGCCAGCCCCAGCATTTT. This gives the protein CASSSNGGQPQHF.

The J gene is TRBJ2-2, the V gene TRBV12-3 or TRBV12-4; either TRBD1 or TRBD2 may supply D (5 bases each). Between the trimmed V and J ends, which lost 2 bases and 10 bases, there was a span of 17 bases. There are 15 residues in the CDR3. The CDR3 protein is CASSLTGQHPPELFF. In DNA, the CDR3 is TGTGCCAGCAGTTTAACGGGGCAGCACCCTCCGGAGCTGTTTTTT.

This clonotype was seen repeatedly, ten times or more. The chain recombines TRBV3-1 with TRBJ1-5; D uncertain. V was shortened by 4 bases and J by 4 bases, with 11 bases between the two germline ends. The CDR3 has 14 residues. The germline gives CDR1 LGHDT, CDR2 YNNKEL (reference sequence). The CDR3 is CASSLGRQNQPQHF. CDR3 coding DNA: TGTGCCAGCAGCCTAGGCAGGCAAAATCAGCCCCAGCATTTT.

The rearrangement joins TRBV5-1 to TRBJ2-3; D ambiguous. The germline V gene has CDR1 SGHRS and CDR2 YFSETQ. Trimming took 3 bases from V and 6 from J, leaving 8 bases between them. The CDR3 contains 12 residues. The CDR3 DNA reads as TGCGCCAGCAGCTCCTACGTGGATACGCAGTATTTT. Amino acid sequence: CASSSYVDTQYF.

The genes are TRBV7-6 and TRBJ2-7; D not resolved. This CDR3 region has 15 residues. V lost 0 bases and J lost 0, with 9 bases in between. CDR1 and CDR2 from the germline V gene are SGHVS and FNYEAQ. The CDR3 coding sequence is TGTGCCAGCAGCTTAGCTCCAGGATTCTCCTACGAGCAGTACTTC. The encoded protein is CASSLAPGFSYEQYF.

Many counts were recorded for this clonotype. The chain combines TRBV10-3 with TRBJ2-7; a possible D gene is TRBD1 (5 bases). The CDR3 loop spans 15 amino acids. The germline V gene encodes CDR1 ENHRY and CDR2 SYGVKD. V lost 0 bases and J lost 6, with 15 bases in between. CDR3 loop: CAISESTRQGGEQYF. CDR3 bases: TGTGCCATCAGTGAGTCGACCAGGCAGGGTGGCGAGCAGTACTTC.

V is TRBV20-1 and J is TRBJ2-7, with 9 bases identical to TRBD1. J was trimmed by 4 bases and V by 3 bases; bases with no gene match: 10. CDR3 length: 15 amino acids. Looked up from germline, CDR1 is DFQATT and CDR2 is SNEGSKA (reference sequence). The CDR3 coding sequence is TGCAGTGCTAGCCCCGGGACAGGGCACCCTTACGAGCAGTACTTC. Its translation is CSASPGTGHPYEQYF.

The chain joins TRBV12-3 or TRBV12-4 to TRBJ2-3, with 9 bases aligning to TRBD2. CDR3 length: 13 residues. J gave up 5 bases and V 9 bases, and 6 bases lay outside the gene matches. The CDR3 sequence is CASCGGALDTQYF. CDR3 sequence (DNA): TGTGCCAGTTGCGGGGGGGCCCTAGATACGCAGTATTTT.

There are many counts of this clonotype. This sequence joins TRBV10-3 and TRBJ2-3; 10 nucleotides line up with TRBD2. Germline trimming cut 10 bases from V and 6 bases from J; bases unmatched to any gene: 10. Germline assignment: CDR1 ENHRY and CDR2 SYGVKD. This CDR3 is 14 amino acids long. In DNA, the CDR3 is TGTGCCACCGACCTTAGCGGGGGGATTGATACGCAGTATTTT. Translation gives CATDLSGGIDTQYF.

The sample holds a few counts of this clonotype. A read error may be the cause here, since a much bigger clone is one base away. J is TRBJ2-5 and V is TRBV7-9; D might be TRBD2 (5 bases). The V end lost 1 base, the J end lost 2 bases, and 5 bases lay between the germline ends. The CDR3 consists of 13 residues. Germline V gene data show CDR1 as SEHNR and CDR2 as FQNEAQ (reference sequence). The CDR3 loop is CASSLGEQETQYF. CDR3 coding DNA: TGTGCCAGCAGCTTAGGGGAGCAAGAGACCCAGTACTTC. The whole variable domain, remainder taken from reference TRBV7-9 and TRBJ2-5, is DTGVSQNPRHKITKRGQNVTFRCDPISEHNRLYWYRQTLGQGPEFLTYFQNEAQLEKSRLLSDRFSAERPKGSFSTLEIQRTEQGDSAMYLCASSLGEQETQYFGPGTRLLVL.

The rearrangement links TRBV12-3 or TRBV12-4 to TRBJ2-5; perhaps TRBD1 as D (5 bases). Trimming shortened V by 3 bases and J by 5 bases, and 19 bases separated the two germline ends. This CDR3 comprises 16 residues. CDR3 residues: CASSFMGRRGRETQYF. The CDR3 DNA follows: TGTGCCAGCAGTTTTATGGGGCGAAGAGGCAGGGAGACCCAGTACTTC.

This clonotype was seen ten or more times. The chain couples TRBV9 to TRBJ1-4; 9 bases map to TRBD1. The ends lost 2 bases at V and 5 bases at J; junction bases unmatched: 4. The germline V gene encodes CDR1 SGDLS and CDR2 YYNGEE. This CDR3 contains 15 residues. CDR3 region: CASSVSGTGNEKLFF. The CDR3 nucleotides are TGTGCCAGCAGCGTTTCAGGGACAGGGAATGAAAAACTGTTTTTT.

This clonotype was observed a handful of times. The chain recombines TRBV3-1 with TRBJ2-7; D is unclear. The V end was cut by 4 bases, the J end by 2 bases, with 9 bases between. Germline values: CDR1 LGHDT, CDR2 YNNKEL (reference sequence). CDR3 length: 13 residues. Here the CDR3 DNA reads TGTGCCAGCAGCCTTTCACACGCCTACGAGCAGTACTTC. Its protein product is CASSLSHAYEQYF.

The table lists this clonotype with a few counts. The chain links TRBV5-1 to TRBJ1-1, with D perhaps TRBD1 (6 bases). The CDR3 runs to 17 residues. Trimming left V 3 bases short and J 4 bases short, with 22 bases between. Germline V gene sequence: CDR1 SGHRS, CDR2 YFSETQ. The CDR3 nucleotides read TGCGCCAGCAGCTCCAATGTAGGGTTAGGGGGTATCACTGAAGCTTTCTTT. It translates to CASSSNVGLGGITEAFF.

The sample holds a few counts of this clonotype. The chain uses TRBV20-1 and TRBJ1-1, with D unresolved. The V gene's germline CDR1 is DFQATT and CDR2 SNEGSKA (reference sequence). This CDR3 spans 13 amino acids. The germline V and J ends were trimmed by 6 bases and 7 bases, with 18 bases remaining between them. The CDR3 sequence: CSAWALRYDEAFF. The CDR3, as DNA: TGCAGTGCCTGGGCCCTAAGATATGATGAAGCTTTCTTT.

This clonotype was found a few times. The chain uses TRBV28 and TRBJ1-5; maybe TRBD1 (6 bases). V shed 6 bases and J shed 0 bases, with 15 bases lying between them. CDR1 and CDR2 from the germline V gene are MDHEN and SYDVKM. The CDR3 loop spans 16 amino acids. CDR3 sequence reads: CASRRRDTNSNQPQHF. The CDR3 region has the DNA TGTGCCAGCAGGCGCCGGGACACCAATAGCAATCAGCCCCAGCATTTT.

This sequence joins TRBV7-3 and TRBJ2-1; 10 bases are a match to TRBD2. CDR1 and CDR2 (germline): SGHTA, FQGTGA. The trim removed 2 bases at V and 5 bases at J, leaving 6 bases unmatched. The length of the CDR3 is 16 residues. The CDR3 here is CASSLSAGGLDNEQFF. CDR3 in DNA: TGTGCCAGCAGCTTATCAGCGGGGGGGCTTGACAATGAGCAGTTCTTC. The entire variable domain, with the rest obtained from reference TRBV7-3 and TRBJ2-1, is as follows: GAGVSQTPSNKVTEKGKYVELRCDPISGHTALYWYRQSLGQGPEFLIYFQGTGAADDSGLPNDRFFAVRPEGSVSTLKIQRTERGDSAVYLCASSLSAGGLDNEQFFGPGTRLTVL.

This rearrangement joins TRBV15 to TRBJ1-5; D uncertain. The CDR3 length is 15 residues. Germline CDR1 reads LNHNV; CDR2 reads YYDKDF (reference sequence). V was pared by 0 bases and J by 3 bases, with 9 bases between. The CDR3 protein is CATSRDLGANQPQHF. CDR3 DNA sequence: TGTGCCACCAGCAGAGATTTGGGAGCCAATCAGCCCCAGCATTTT.

This chain uses TRBV11-2 with TRBJ1-4, with D unclear. Germline V gene sequence: CDR1 SGHAT, CDR2 FQNNGV. Trimming stripped 1 base from V and 7 bases from J, with 10 bases between. This CDR3 has 14 residues. The CDR3 nucleotides are TGTGCCAGCAGCTTAGTTCCGGCCCTTGAAAAACTGTTTTTT. This gives the protein CASSLVPALEKLFF.

This rearrangement joins TRBV18 to TRBJ1-1; D not certain. Trimming shortened V by 3 bases and J by 0 bases, and 11 bases separated the two germline ends. The CDR3 is 15 residues long. Germline V gives CDR1 KGHSH, CDR2 LQKENI. CDR3 nucleotide sequence: TGTGCCAGCTCACCCCCCTCCAGGATGAACACTGAAGCTTTCTTT. Amino acids: CASSPPSRMNTEAFF.

This clonotype was detected many times. The chain recombines TRBV10-3 with TRBJ2-2; 7 bases are a match to TRBD2. The length of the CDR3 is 13 residues. V lost 10 bases, J lost 1 base, and 3 bases stayed unmatched. Germline V CDR1 and CDR2: ENHRY, SYGVKD. This CDR3 is CATRGENTGELFF. The DNA of the CDR3 is TGTGCCACTCGGGGGGAGAACACCGGGGAGCTGTTTTTT.

The sample holds many counts of this clonotype. The CDR3 protein is CSVEAKSYEQYF. The CDR3 coding sequence is TGCAGCGTTGAAGCTAAATCCTACGAGCAGTACTTC. The chain employs TRBV29-1 and TRBJ2-7; D gene uncertain. The CDR3 covers 12 residues. Per the germline V gene, CDR1 is SQVTM and CDR2 is ANQGSEA. V was clipped by 1 base and J by 1 base, with 5 bases between them.

V usage is TRBV5-1 and J usage is TRBJ2-6; D is unclear. The V gene lost 7 bases and the J gene lost 0 bases, with 11 bases spanning the gap. Germline V gives CDR1 SGHRS, CDR2 YFSETQ. The CDR3 spans 15 residues. The CDR3 loop reads CASGEVGSGANVLTF. The CDR3 coding sequence is TGCGCCAGCGGAGAAGTGGGCTCTGGGGCCAACGTCCTGACTTTC.

This clonotype was detected many times. This sequence joins TRBV5-6 and TRBJ2-1, with 10 bases matching TRBD2. Germline V gene lookup returns CDR1 SGHDT and CDR2 YYEEEE. This CDR3 is built from 14 residues. V lost 4 bases, J lost 4 bases, and 2 bases stayed unmatched. The CDR3 spells CASSLGLAYNEQFF. The CDR3 region has the DNA TGTGCCAGCAGCCTGGGACTAGCGTACAATGAGCAGTTCTTC.

The chain has TRBV5-1 and TRBJ2-5, with D possibly TRBD2 on 5 matching bases. This CDR3 has 14 amino acids. The V gene's germline CDR1 is SGHRS and CDR2 YFSETQ. Trimming stripped 6 bases from V and 4 bases from J, with 16 bases between. The CDR3 coding sequence is TGCGCCAGCAACGTGGTGGGAGCCGGAGAGACCCAGTACTTC. It encodes CASNVVGAGETQYF.

This clonotype was detected a few times. The chain has TRBV5-1 and TRBJ2-5; D is possibly TRBD1 (5 bases). Trimming cost V 5 bases and J 1 base, with 15 bases left between them. The CDR3 consists of 15 residues. Germline CDR1 and CDR2: SGHRS and YFSETQ. The CDR3 bases are TGCGCCAGCAGTGGGGCAGGGAACCTCCAAGAGACCCAGTACTTC. Its protein product is CASSGAGNLQETQYF.